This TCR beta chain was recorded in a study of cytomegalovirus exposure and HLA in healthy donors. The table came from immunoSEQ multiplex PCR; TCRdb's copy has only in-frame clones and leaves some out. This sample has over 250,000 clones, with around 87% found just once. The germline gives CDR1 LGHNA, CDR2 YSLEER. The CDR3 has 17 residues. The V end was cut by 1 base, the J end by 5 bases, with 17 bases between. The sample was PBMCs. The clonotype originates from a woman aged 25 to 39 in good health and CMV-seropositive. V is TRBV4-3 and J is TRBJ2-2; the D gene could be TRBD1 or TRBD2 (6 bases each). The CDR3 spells CASSQGRLGGGTGELFF. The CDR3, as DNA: TGCGCCAGCAGCCAAGGTCGGCTCGGGGGCGGGACCGGGGAGCTGTTTTTT.